The clone carrying this T cell receptor beta chain occurred a few times. The record originates from a study of blood T cell repertoires in COVID-19. Overall study context: COVID-19 samples, acute and convalescent, were from the United States, Italy and Spain. T cells, B-cell-depleted T cells, or PBMCs provided the cDNA or gDNA that served as material.

Original handling: Counts of nucleated cells, estimated from reference gene primer amplification, were obtained. Method: immunoSEQ multiplex PCR; TCRdb's copy keeps in-frame clones and lacks some. V, J and clone size derive from that table, while D and trimming were established from the DNA sequence. The sample gives some 83,000 clones, roughly 85% of which show up once; around 5.1% is in the top ten. This CDR3 has 15 residues. V lost 0 bases to trimming and J lost 0 bases, with 7 bases between them. Per the germline V gene, CDR1 is SGHDT and CDR2 is YYEEEE. The TCR was taken from a woman over 75 with active or convalescent COVID-19. The V and J genes are TRBV5-6 and TRBJ1-3; D is unresolved. The sample taken for sequencing was peripheral blood. The CDR3 reads CASSLGQASGNTIYF. The CDR3 nucleotides are TGTGCCAGCAGCTTGGGGCAGGCCTCTGGAAACACCATATATTTT.